Presented here are 29 T cell receptor beta chains from one specimen sequenced in a study of immune heterogeneity within non-small cell lung tumors. The TCR beta CDR3 region was amplified by multiplex PCR employing 32 V and 13 J primers. From the multiplex PCR reads, TCRdb called clonotypes with MiXCR, one entry per CDR3 protein. The table records some 22,000 distinct CDR3 sequences, about 29% of them present only once. At 550 to 600 ng per sample, bulk tumor genomic DNA provided the template. Several biopsies per primary tumor, spaced far apart, were taken during surgery. The patients were newly diagnosed with non-small cell lung cancer, had not been treated, and had curative surgery. Sample: lung tumor tissue. These TCRs come from a man aged 40-49 years with non-small cell lung cancer.

For this clonotype: A read error is possible here, since a much larger clone lies one base away. The chain links TRBV2 to TRBJ1-1, with unresolved D. The germline gives CDR1 SNHLY, CDR2 FYNNEI. The CDR3 sequence is 13 residues long. This chain's CDR3 is CAIPGTMNTEDFF. In DNA form, the CDR3 reads TGTGCCATCCCCGGAACGATGAACACTGAAGATTTCTTT.

This clonotype was detected ten times or more. The rearrangement links TRBV28 to TRBJ1-2, with D possibly matching TRBD1 (5 bases). V was clipped by 3 bases and J by 8 bases, with 13 bases between them. The V gene's germline CDR1 is MDHEN and CDR2 SYDVKM. There are 13 residues in the CDR3. Here the CDR3 DNA reads TGTGCCAGCAGTTTGCAGGGCGGTCGGGGCTACACCTTC. Its protein is CASSLQGGRGYTF.

By its share, this clonotype is medium-sized. The V gene is TRBV27, the J gene TRBJ1-1, with a weak D call TRBD1 (5 bases). CDR1 MNHEY and CDR2 SMNVEV come from the germline V gene (reference sequence). There are 14 residues in the CDR3. Trimming left V 3 bases short and J 1 base short, with 9 bases between. The CDR3 here is CASSLSGGNTEAFF. CDR3 DNA: TGTGCCAGCAGTTTGAGCGGGGGGAACACTGAAGCTTTCTTT.

Regarding this clonotype: Being one base from a much bigger clone, this may be a read error. The rearrangement joins TRBV12-5 to TRBJ2-7; D is uncertain. This CDR3 is 15 amino acids long. CDR1 LGHNT and CDR2 FRNRAP come from the germline V gene. The germline V and J ends were trimmed by 5 bases and 4 bases, with 18 bases remaining between them. CDR3: CASGPSSGRSYEQYF. Written as DNA, the CDR3 is TGTGCTAGTGGTCCATCGAGTGGGCGGTCTTACGAGCAGTACTTC.

This clonotype was counted ten times or more. The chain has TRBV10-3 and TRBJ1-1; D is unresolved. From germline, CDR1 is ENHRY and CDR2 SYGVKD. CDR3 length: 14 residues. Deletions cut 0 bases from V and 7 bases from J, with 12 bases between. CDR3 coding DNA: TGTGCCATCAGTGAGTCGATCTTAGAAAATGAAGCTTTCTTT. Translating it yields CAISESILENEAFF.

V gene TRBV6-1 combines with J gene TRBJ1-5; maybe TRBD1 (5 bases). V was trimmed by 6 bases and J by 5 bases, leaving 14 bases between them. This CDR3 has 14 amino acids. Germline V gives CDR1 MNHNS, CDR2 SASEGT. The chain's CDR3 is CASRPRQTDQPQHF. The CDR3 DNA sequence: TGTGCCAGCAGACCTAGACAGACGGATCAGCCCCAGCATTTT.

This clonotype was counted ten times or more. This chain joins TRBV4-1 and TRBJ1-2; the D gene is possibly TRBD1 (5 bases). CDR1 and CDR2 (germline): MGHRA, YSYEKL. This CDR3 spans 15 amino acids. The V gene lost 0 bases and the J gene lost 8 bases, with 16 bases spanning the gap. CDR3 protein: CASSQDQGSHGGYTF. The CDR3 DNA reads as TGCGCCAGCAGCCAAGATCAGGGTAGCCATGGGGGCTACACCTTC.

In regard to this clonotype: This may stem from a read error, because a much larger clone lies one nucleotide away. This chain uses TRBV6-1 with TRBJ2-3; 10 bases are a match to TRBD2. The CDR3 runs 15 residues. Germline lookup yields CDR1 MNHNS and CDR2 SASEGT. The chain's CDR3 is CASSEGLAGESTHYF. As DNA, the CDR3 is TGTGCCAGCAGTGAAGGGCTAGCGGGAGAAAGTACGCATTATTTT.

About this clonotype itself: A much larger clone differs from this one at a single base, so this may be a read error. J is TRBJ2-7 and V is TRBV6-5; perhaps TRBD2 as D (5 bases). The CDR3 is 13 residues long. The V gene's germline CDR1 is MNHEY and CDR2 SVGAGI. In DNA, the CDR3 is TGTGCCAGCGGTTACTCGGCGGGTCTCGAGCAGTACTTC. It encodes CASGYSAGLEQYF.

Comments on this clonotype: One end of the junction is discordant with germline, which a read error may explain. This chain joins TRBV6-2 or TRBV6-3 and TRBJ1-3, with D unclear. The CDR3 sequence is 17 residues long. Germline V gene data show CDR1 as MNHEY and CDR2 as SVGEGT. This CDR3 is CASSYTSGFSCGNTIFF. The CDR3 DNA sequence: TGTGCCAGCAGTTACACAAGCGGCTTCAGCTGTGGAAACACCATTTTTTTT.

The sample holds many counts of this clonotype. This rearrangement joins TRBV27 to TRBJ1-2; no clear D. CDR1 is MNHEY and CDR2 is SMNVEV in the germline V gene (reference sequence). This CDR3 has 15 amino acids. The ends were cut back, 6 bases at V and 4 bases at J, with 18 bases in the middle. The CDR3 loop is CASSPTDGPLYGYTF. The CDR3 region has the DNA TGTGCCAGCAGCCCTACTGACGGACCCCTCTATGGCTACACCTTC.

The sample holds a few counts of this clonotype. The rearrangement joins TRBV6-4 to TRBJ1-1; D is undetermined. Per the germline V gene, CDR1 is MRHNA and CDR2 is SNTAGT. The CDR3 extends over 13 amino acids. Trimming stripped 5 bases from V and 2 bases from J, with 9 bases between. CDR3 in DNA: TGTGCCAGCAGTCTTGGTCCCAACACTGAAGCTTTCTTT. This sequence encodes CASSLGPNTEAFF.

There are a few counts of this clonotype. The chain recombines TRBV24-1 with TRBJ2-5; tentative D call: TRBD2 (5 bases). CDR3 size: 14 residues. Germline V gene data show CDR1 as KGHDR and CDR2 as SFDVKD. V was trimmed by 3 bases and J by 5 bases, leaving 12 bases between them. The CDR3 loop is CATSDTSGIETQYF. The CDR3 bases are TGTGCCACCAGTGATACATCGGGGATCGAGACCCAGTACTTC.

On this clonotype itself: A much larger clone is a single base away; this may be a read error. This chain links TRBV2 with TRBJ1-4; unclear D gene. Germline lookup yields CDR1 SNHLY and CDR2 FYNNEI. The V gene lost 6 bases and the J gene lost 5 bases, with 16 bases spanning the gap. This CDR3 is built from 15 residues. This CDR3 reads CASSFQVGRNEKLFF. CDR3 nucleotide sequence: TGTGCCAGCAGCTTCCAGGTTGGGAGGAATGAAAAACTGTTTTTT.

V gene TRBV13 combines with J gene TRBJ2-2; D is ambiguous. Germline assignment: CDR1 PRHDT and CDR2 FYEKMQ (reference sequence). V dropped 3 bases and J dropped 3 bases, with 2 bases sitting between them. The CDR3 length is 12 residues. The CDR3, as DNA: TGTGCCAGCAGCTTCTACACCGGGGAGCTGTTTTTT. Its protein is CASSFYTGELFF. The full variable domain, with the rest looked up from reference TRBV13 and TRBJ2-2, is AAGVIQSPRHLIKEKRETATLKCYPIPRHDTVYWYQQGPGQDPQFLISFYEKMQSDKGSIPDRFSAQQFSDYHSELNMSSLELGDSALYFCASSFYTGELFFGEGSRLTVL.

This clonotype has a count of ten or more. The rearrangement links TRBV5-5 to TRBJ2-7; 8 bases line up with TRBD2. The CDR3 runs to 15 residues. Losses at the gene ends were 4 bases for V and 2 bases for J; bases not matched to a gene: 8. The V gene's germline CDR1 is SGHKS and CDR2 YYEKEE (reference sequence). The CDR3 DNA reads TGTGCCAGCAGCGCCTCACCTAGCGGGCCCTACGAGCAGTACTTC. As protein: CASSASPSGPYEQYF.

In its sample, this clonotype was seen many times. This chain connects TRBV20-1 to TRBJ1-4; D unclear. V shed 5 bases and J shed 4 bases, with 20 bases lying between them. CDR1 and CDR2 (germline): DFQATT, SNEGSKA (reference sequence). The length of the CDR3 is 16 residues. The CDR3 loop is CSARGRFAGINEKLFF. In DNA, the CDR3 is TGCAGTGCTCGTGGTCGCTTTGCGGGGATTAATGAAAAACTGTTTTTT.

Points on this clonotype: A much larger clone lies a single base off, so this may be a read error. This chain connects TRBV6-2 or TRBV6-3 to TRBJ2-7; no reliable D call. This CDR3 contains 17 residues. Germline CDR1 MNHEY, CDR2 SVGEGT. Trimming shortened V by 2 bases and J by 2 bases, and 19 bases separated the two germline ends. The CDR3 sequence is CASSYGTAGWATYEQYF. The DNA for the CDR3 is TGTGCCAGCAGTTACGGAACAGCTGGGTGGGCTACCTACGAGCAGTACTTC.

This chain joins TRBV7-9 and TRBJ2-4, with D possibly TRBD1 on 6 matching bases. The CDR3 is 18 residues long. The germline V and J ends were trimmed by 0 bases and 0 bases, with 15 bases remaining between them. Germline-derived CDR1 and CDR2 are SEHNR and FQNEAQ (reference sequence). CDR3 protein: CASSLASNRGQAKNIQYF. Here the CDR3 DNA reads TGTGCCAGCAGCTTAGCTAGTAATCGGGGACAAGCCAAAAACATTCAGTACTTC.

The CDR3 DNA is TGCAGTGCTTTCAGACGACTAGCCTCCCAAGAGACCCAGTACTTC. This translates into CSAFRRLASQETQYF. This chain connects TRBV20-1 to TRBJ2-5, with 7 bases aligning to TRBD2. The length of the CDR3 is 15 residues. Germline CDR1 and CDR2: DFQATT and SNEGSKA (reference sequence). V trimming: 5 bases; J trimming: 1 base; junction bases outside the gene matches: 10.

A remark on this clonotype: This sequence may be a read error, since a much larger clone differs from it by one base. The conserved final phenylalanine or tryptophan is absent from the CDR3, which likely points to a read error. This chain uses TRBV7-3 with TRBJ2-7; 7 bases map to TRBD1. Germline assignment: CDR1 SGHTA and CDR2 FQGTGA. The V and J ends lost 5 bases and 7 bases, in that order; junction bases with no gene match: 8. This CDR3 spans 13 amino acids. The CDR3 reads CASSRDRTGEQYL. CDR3 sequence (DNA): TGTGCCAGCAGCAGGGACAGAACGGGGGAGCAGTACTTA.

This clonotype counts as medium-sized. This rearrangement joins TRBV6-1 to TRBJ1-1; 7 bases are shared with TRBD1. J was trimmed by 5 bases and V by 6 bases; bases with no gene match: 6. Germline V gene sequence: CDR1 MNHNS, CDR2 SASEGT. The CDR3 loop spans 13 amino acids. The CDR3 DNA is TGTGCCAGCAGGTATGACAGGGCTACTGAAGCTTTCTTT. Its protein product is CASRYDRATEAFF.

The genes are TRBV7-3 and TRBJ2-7; tentatively, D is TRBD1 (6 bases). Trimming left V 3 bases short and J 3 bases short, with 9 bases between. CDR1 is SGHTA, CDR2 FQGTGA, per germline. This CDR3 comprises 13 residues. For the CDR3, the DNA is TGTGCCAGCAGCTTCGCCAGGGGCTACGAGCAGTACTTC. It translates to CASSFARGYEQYF.

This clonotype is medium-sized. The rearrangement links TRBV6-1 to TRBJ2-1, with TRBD2 identical over 12 bases. Per the germline V gene, CDR1 is MNHNS and CDR2 is SASEGT. This CDR3 is built from 13 residues. The ends lost 7 bases at V and 9 bases at J; junction bases unmatched: 4. The CDR3 DNA is TGTGCCAGCACGGGACTAGCGGGTATTGAGCAGTTCTTC. Translating it yields CASTGLAGIEQFF.

In this sample, this clonotype turned up a few times. The CDR3 DNA reads as TGTGCCAGCAGCTTAGCCCTCAGCGGGAGACTCCTCACAGATACGCAGTATTTT. Translating gives CASSLALSGRLLTDTQYF. The chain recombines TRBV11-3 with TRBJ2-3; 8 bases fit TRBD2. Germline V gene sequence: CDR1 SGHNT, CDR2 YENEEA. With 1 base clipped from V and 2 bases from J, the junction kept 11 bases outside the gene matches. This CDR3 comprises 18 residues.

Sample share makes this clonotype medium-sized. The rearrangement uses TRBV2 and TRBJ2-7, with 8 bases lining up with TRBD1. With V trimmed by 7 bases and J by 3 bases, 8 bases remained unmatched. The CDR3 covers 14 residues. Germline-derived CDR1 and CDR2 are SNHLY and FYNNEI. The CDR3: CASTGTGRNYEQYF. CDR3 DNA sequence: TGTGCCAGCACTGGGACAGGCCGGAACTACGAGCAGTACTTC. Supplemented by reference TRBV2 and TRBJ2-7, the full variable domain reads EPEVTQTPSHQVTQMGQEVILRCVPISNHLYFYWYRQILGQKVEFLVSFYNNEISEKSEIFDDQFSVERPDGSNFTLKIRSTKLEDSAMYFCASTGTGRNYEQYFGPGTRLTVT.

By share, this clonotype counts as medium-sized. The chain's CDR3 is CASSLTGLAGYEQYF. The CDR3 DNA reads as TGTGCCAGCAGCTTAACGGGACTAGCGGGGTACGAGCAGTACTTC. The chain has TRBV7-8 and TRBJ2-7; 13 bases agree with TRBD2. This CDR3 has 15 residues. Trimming removed 2 bases from V and 4 bases from J; junction bases left unmatched: 2. CDR1 and CDR2 from the germline V gene are SGHVS and FQNEAQ.

This chain joins TRBV10-1 and TRBJ2-3; D not certain. The germline CDR1 and CDR2 sequences are WNHNN and SYGVQD (reference sequence). The V end lost 5 bases, the J end lost 11 bases, and 14 bases lay between the germline ends. This CDR3 region has 12 residues. The CDR3 loop is CASSRAYEWQYF. The CDR3 nucleotides read TGCGCCAGCAGTCGTGCCTACGAATGGCAGTATTTT.

This clonotype was seen repeatedly, ten times or more. This chain uses TRBV6-1 with TRBJ2-6; 7 bases match TRBD1. Germline-derived CDR1 and CDR2 are MNHNS and SASEGT. J was trimmed by 4 bases and V by 8 bases; bases with no gene match: 8. This CDR3 comprises 15 residues. CDR3 protein: CASGSTGAGANVLTF. The CDR3 DNA reads TGTGCCAGCGGATCTACAGGGGCCGGGGCCAACGTCCTGACTTTC.